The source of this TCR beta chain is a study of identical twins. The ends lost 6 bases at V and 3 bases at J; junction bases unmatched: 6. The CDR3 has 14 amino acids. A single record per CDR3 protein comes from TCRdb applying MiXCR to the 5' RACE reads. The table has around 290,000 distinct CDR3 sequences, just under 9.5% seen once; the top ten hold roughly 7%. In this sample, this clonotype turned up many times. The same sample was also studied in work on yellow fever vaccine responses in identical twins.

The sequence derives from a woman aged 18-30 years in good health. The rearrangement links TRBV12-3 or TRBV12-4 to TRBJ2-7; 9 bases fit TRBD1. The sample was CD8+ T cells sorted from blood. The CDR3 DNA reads TGTGCCAGCAGGAGGAGGGACAGGGACTACGAGCAGTACTTC. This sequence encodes CASRRRDRDYEQYF.